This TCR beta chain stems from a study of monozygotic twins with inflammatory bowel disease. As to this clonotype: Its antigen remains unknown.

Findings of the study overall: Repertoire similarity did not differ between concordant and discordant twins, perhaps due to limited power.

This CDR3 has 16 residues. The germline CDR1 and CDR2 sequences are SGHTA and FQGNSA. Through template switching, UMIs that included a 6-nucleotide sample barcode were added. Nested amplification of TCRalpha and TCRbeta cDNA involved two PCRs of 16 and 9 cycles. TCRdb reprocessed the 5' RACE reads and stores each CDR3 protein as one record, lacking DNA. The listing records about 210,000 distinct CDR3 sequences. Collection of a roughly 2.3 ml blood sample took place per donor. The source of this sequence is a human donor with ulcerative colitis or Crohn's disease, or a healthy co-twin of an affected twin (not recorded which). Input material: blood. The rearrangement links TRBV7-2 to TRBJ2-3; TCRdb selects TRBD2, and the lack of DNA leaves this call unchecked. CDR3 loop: CASSPRSGGSTDTQYF.